The T cell receptor (beta chain) under discussion was sequenced for a study of T cells in localized non-small cell lung cancer. The count of this clone is one. Some clones are missing from TCRdb's copy, which holds only in-frame ones; the method was immunoSEQ multiplex PCR. This sample has tens of thousands of clones, with nearly 90% found just once. The CDR3 totals 13 residues. V dropped 2 bases and J dropped 2 bases, with 7 bases sitting between them. Germline-derived CDR1 and CDR2 are MDHEN and SYDVKM. This TCR was sampled from a woman aged 35 to 69 with stage I lung adenocarcinoma. The input for sequencing was peripheral blood, taken before any cancer treatment. The gene calls are TRBV28 and TRBJ2-7; D not resolved. The CDR3 bases are TGTGCCAGCAGTTTAGTGGCGCCCTACGAGCAGTACTTC. Its protein is CASSLVAPYEQYF.